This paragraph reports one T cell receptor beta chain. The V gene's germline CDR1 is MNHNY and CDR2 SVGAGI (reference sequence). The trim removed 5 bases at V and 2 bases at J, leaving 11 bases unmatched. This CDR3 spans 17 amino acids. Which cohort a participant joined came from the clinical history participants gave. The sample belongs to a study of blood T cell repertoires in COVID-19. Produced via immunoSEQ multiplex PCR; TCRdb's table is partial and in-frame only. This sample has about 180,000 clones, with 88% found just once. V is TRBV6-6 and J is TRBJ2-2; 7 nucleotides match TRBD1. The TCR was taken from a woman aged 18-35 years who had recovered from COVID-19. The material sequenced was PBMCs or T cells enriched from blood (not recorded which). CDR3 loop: CASSHLTDRTNTGELFF. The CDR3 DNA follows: TGTGCCAGCAGTCACCTAACGGACAGGACCAACACCGGGGAGCTGTTTTTT.